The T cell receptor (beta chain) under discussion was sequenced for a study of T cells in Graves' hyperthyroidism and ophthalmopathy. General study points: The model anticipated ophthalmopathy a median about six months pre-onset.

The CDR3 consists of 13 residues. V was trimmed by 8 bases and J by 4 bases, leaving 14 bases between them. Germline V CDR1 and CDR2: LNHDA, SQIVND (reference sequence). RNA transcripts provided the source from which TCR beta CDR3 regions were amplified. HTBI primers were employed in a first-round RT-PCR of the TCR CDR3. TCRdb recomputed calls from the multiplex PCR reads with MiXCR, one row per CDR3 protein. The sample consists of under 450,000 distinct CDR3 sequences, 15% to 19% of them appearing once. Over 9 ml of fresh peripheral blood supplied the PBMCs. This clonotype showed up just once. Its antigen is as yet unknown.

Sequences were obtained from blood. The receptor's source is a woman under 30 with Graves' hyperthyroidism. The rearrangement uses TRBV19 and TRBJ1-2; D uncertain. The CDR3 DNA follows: TGTGCCAGTGGACCCCTGGAGGGCTATGGCTACACCTTC. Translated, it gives CASGPLEGYGYTF. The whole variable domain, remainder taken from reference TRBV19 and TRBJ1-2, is DGGITQSPKYLFRKEGQNVTLSCEQNLNHDAMYWYRQDPGQGLRLIYYSQIVNDFQKGDIAEGYSVSREKKESFPLTVTSAQKNPTAFYLCASGPLEGYGYTFGSGTRLTVV.